This TCR beta chain is drawn from a study of T cell responses to AZD1222 COVID-19 vaccine. Whole-study results and caveats: Spike-specific TCR breadth and depth went up after people got two AZD1222 doses.

The table came from immunoSEQ multiplex PCR; TCRdb's copy has only in-frame clones and leaves some out. This repertoire shows 150,000 to 160,000 clones, 90% found once; its top ten account for 1.8%. Per the germline V gene, CDR1 is SGHTA and CDR2 is FQGNSA. V lost 2 bases, J lost 6 bases, and 16 bases lay in between. The CDR3 has 16 residues. With respect to this clone: The antigen is unknown.

This clonotype originated in an adult in good health. The genes are TRBV7-2 and TRBJ2-2; D call uncertain. The material was peripheral blood, obtained on day 0 of AZD1222 vaccination. The CDR3 loop is CASSLSQRRSAGELFF. DNA of the CDR3: TGTGCCAGCAGCTTAAGTCAAAGAAGGAGTGCCGGGGAGCTGTTTTTT.